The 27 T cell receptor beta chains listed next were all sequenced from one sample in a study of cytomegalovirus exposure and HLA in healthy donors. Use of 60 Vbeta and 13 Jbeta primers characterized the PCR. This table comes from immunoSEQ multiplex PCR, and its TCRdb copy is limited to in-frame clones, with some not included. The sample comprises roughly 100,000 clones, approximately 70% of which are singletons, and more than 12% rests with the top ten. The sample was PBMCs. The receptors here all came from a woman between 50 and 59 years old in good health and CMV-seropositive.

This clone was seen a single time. The CDR3 is CASSGFPTGETQYF. The CDR3 DNA reads as TGTGCCAGCAGTGGTTTTCCTACGGGGGAGACCCAGTACTTC. The rearrangement links TRBV28 to TRBJ2-5, with D tentatively TRBD2 (5 bases). There are 14 residues in the CDR3. CDR1 is MDHEN, CDR2 SYDVKM, per germline. Trimming left V 5 bases short and J 5 bases short, with 15 bases between. The variable domain in full, with the rest retrieved from reference TRBV28 and TRBJ2-5, is DVKVTQSSRYLVKRTGEKVFLECVQDMDHENMFWYRQDPGLGLRLIYFSYDVKMKEKGDIPEGYSVSREKKERFSLILESASTNQTSMYLCASSGFPTGETQYFGPGTRLLVL.

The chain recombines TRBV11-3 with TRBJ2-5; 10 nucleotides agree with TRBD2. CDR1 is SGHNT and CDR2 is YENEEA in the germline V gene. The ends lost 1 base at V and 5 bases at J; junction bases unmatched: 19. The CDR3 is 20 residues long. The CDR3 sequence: CASSLAFSGAGGPGGETQYF. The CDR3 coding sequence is TGTGCCAGCAGCTTAGCATTCTCGGGAGCGGGAGGGCCGGGTGGGGAGACCCAGTACTTC.

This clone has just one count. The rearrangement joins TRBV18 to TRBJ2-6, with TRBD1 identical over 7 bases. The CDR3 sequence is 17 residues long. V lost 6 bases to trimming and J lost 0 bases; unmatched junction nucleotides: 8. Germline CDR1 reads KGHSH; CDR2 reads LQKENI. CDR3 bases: TGTGCCAGCTCGCCCGGACAGGTTGACTCTGGGGCCAACGTCCTGACTTTC. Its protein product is CASSPGQVDSGANVLTF. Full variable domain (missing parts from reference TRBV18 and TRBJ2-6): NAGVMQNPRHLVRRRGQEARLRCSPMKGHSHVYWYRQLPEEGLKFMVYLQKENIIDESGMPKERFSAEFPKEGPSILRIQQVVRGDSAAYFCASSPGQVDSGANVLTFGAGSRLTVL.

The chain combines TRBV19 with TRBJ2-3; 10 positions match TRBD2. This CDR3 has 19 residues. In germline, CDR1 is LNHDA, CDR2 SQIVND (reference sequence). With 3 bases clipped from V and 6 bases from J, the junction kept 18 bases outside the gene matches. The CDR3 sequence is CASSIPLPGAGGPGDTQYF. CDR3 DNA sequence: TGTGCCAGTAGTATTCCCCTCCCAGGAGCGGGAGGGCCCGGGGATACGCAGTATTTT.

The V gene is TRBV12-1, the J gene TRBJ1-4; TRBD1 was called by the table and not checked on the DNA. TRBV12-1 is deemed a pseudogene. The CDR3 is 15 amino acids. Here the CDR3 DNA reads TGTGCCAGCAACCTTCCGGGACAGGGAAATGAAAAACTGTTTTTT. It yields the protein CASNLPGQGNEKLFF.

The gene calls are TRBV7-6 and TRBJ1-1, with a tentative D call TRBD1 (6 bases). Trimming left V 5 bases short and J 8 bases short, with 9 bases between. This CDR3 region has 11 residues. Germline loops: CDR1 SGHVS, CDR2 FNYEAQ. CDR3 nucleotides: TGTGCCAGCAGCACTGGACAGGAAGCTTTCTTT. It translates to CASSTGQEAFF.

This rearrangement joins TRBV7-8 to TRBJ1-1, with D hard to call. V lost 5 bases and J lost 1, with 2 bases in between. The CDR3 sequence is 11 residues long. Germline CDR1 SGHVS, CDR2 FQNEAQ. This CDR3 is CASSRNTEAFF. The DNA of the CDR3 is TGTGCCAGCAGCCGGAACACTGAAGCTTTCTTT.

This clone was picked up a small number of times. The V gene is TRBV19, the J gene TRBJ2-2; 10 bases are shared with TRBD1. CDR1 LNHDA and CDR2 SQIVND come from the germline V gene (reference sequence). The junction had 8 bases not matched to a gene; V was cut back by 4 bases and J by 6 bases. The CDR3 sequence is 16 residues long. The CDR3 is CASSTPGQGRAGELFF. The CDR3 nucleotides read TGTGCCAGTAGTACCCCGGGACAGGGGCGGGCCGGGGAGCTGTTTTTT.

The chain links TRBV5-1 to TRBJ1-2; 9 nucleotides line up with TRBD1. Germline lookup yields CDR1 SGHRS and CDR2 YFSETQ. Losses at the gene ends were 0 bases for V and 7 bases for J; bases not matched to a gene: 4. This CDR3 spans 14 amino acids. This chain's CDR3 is CASSLVGTGFGYTF. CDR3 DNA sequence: TGCGCCAGCAGCTTGGTTGGGACAGGGTTTGGCTACACCTTC. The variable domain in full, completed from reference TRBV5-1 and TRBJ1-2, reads KAGVTQTPRYLIKTRGQQVTLSCSPISGHRSVSWYQQTPGQGLQFLFEYFSETQRNKGNFPGRFSGRQFSNSRSEMNVSTLELGDSALYLCASSLVGTGFGYTFGSGTRLTVV.

CDR3 loop: CASSEGVPKLFF. In DNA form, the CDR3 reads TGTGCCAGCAGTGAAGGAGTACCAAAACTGTTTTTT. The gene calls are TRBV2 and TRBJ1-4; D not certain. Germline V CDR1 and CDR2: SNHLY, FYNNEI. Deletions cut 1 base from V and 10 bases from J, with 7 bases between. The CDR3 loop spans 12 amino acids.

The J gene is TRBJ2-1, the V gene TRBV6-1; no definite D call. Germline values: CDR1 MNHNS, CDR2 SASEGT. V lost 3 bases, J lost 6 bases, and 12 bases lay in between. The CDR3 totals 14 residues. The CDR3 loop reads CASSDKTELNEQFF. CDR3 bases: TGTGCCAGCAGTGATAAAACTGAACTCAATGAGCAGTTCTTC.

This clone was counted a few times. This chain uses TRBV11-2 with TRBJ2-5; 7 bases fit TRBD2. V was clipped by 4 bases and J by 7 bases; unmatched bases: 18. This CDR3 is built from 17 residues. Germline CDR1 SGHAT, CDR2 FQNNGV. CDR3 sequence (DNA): TGTGCCAGCAGCTCCCTCCGGGGCGATAAGGCGGGAGCGACCCAGTACTTC. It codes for CASSSLRGDKAGATQYF.

CDR3 sequence: CASLSIGGQGLREQYF. CDR3 bases: TGTGCCAGCTTAAGTATTGGGGGACAGGGGTTGCGGGAGCAGTACTTC. This chain connects TRBV28 to TRBJ2-7; 10 nucleotides agree with TRBD1. Germline lookup yields CDR1 MDHEN and CDR2 SYDVKM. The J segment lost 7 bases and the V segment lost 8 bases, leaving 17 bases of the junction unmatched. This CDR3 region has 16 residues.

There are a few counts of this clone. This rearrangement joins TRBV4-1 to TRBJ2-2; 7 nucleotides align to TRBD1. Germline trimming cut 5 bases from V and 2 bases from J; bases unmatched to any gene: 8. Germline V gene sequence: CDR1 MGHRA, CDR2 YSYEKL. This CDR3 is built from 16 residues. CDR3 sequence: CASSWRQGTNTGELFF. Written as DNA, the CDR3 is TGCGCCAGCAGCTGGAGACAGGGAACTAACACCGGGGAGCTGTTTTTT.

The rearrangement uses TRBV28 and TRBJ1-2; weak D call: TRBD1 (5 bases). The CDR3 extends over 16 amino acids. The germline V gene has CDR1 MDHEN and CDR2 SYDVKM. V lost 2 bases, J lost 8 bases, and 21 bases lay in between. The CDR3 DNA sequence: TGTGCCAGCAGTTTAAAAATGGATGGGACGGAGGGCGGCTACACCTTC. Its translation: CASSLKMDGTEGGYTF.

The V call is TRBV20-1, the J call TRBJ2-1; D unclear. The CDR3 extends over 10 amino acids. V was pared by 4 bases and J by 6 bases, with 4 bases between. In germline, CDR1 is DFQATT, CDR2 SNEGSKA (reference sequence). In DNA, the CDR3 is TGCAGTGCTACCAGCAATGAGCAGTTCTTC. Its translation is CSATSNEQFF.

The CDR3, as DNA: TGTGCCAGCAGCTTATTGACTAGCGCGTTGGGGGAGCAGTACTTC. Its protein is CASSLLTSALGEQYF. The chain has TRBV13 and TRBJ2-7, with 8 bases lining up with TRBD2. CDR1 is PRHDT, CDR2 FYEKMQ, per germline (reference sequence). CDR3 length: 15 amino acids. The V segment lost 2 bases and the J segment 7 bases; nucleotides outside the gene matches: 10. The complete variable domain, with remaining parts taken from reference TRBV13 and TRBJ2-7, reads AAGVIQSPRHLIKEKRETATLKCYPIPRHDTVYWYQQGPGQDPQFLISFYEKMQSDKGSIPDRFSAQQFSDYHSELNMSSLELGDSALYFCASSLLTSALGEQYFGPGTRLTVT.

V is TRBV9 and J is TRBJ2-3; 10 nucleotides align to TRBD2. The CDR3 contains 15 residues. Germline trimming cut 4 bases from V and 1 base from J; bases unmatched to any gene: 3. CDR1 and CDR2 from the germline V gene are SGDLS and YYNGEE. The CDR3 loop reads CASSLSGRGTDTQYF. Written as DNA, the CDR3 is TGTGCCAGCAGCCTCAGCGGGAGGGGCACAGATACGCAGTATTTT. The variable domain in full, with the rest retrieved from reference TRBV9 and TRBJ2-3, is DSGVTQTPKHLITATGQRVTLRCSPRSGDLSVYWYQQSLDQGLQFLIQYYNGEERAKGNILERFSAQQFPDLHSELNLSSLELGDSALYFCASSLSGRGTDTQYFGPGTRLTVL.

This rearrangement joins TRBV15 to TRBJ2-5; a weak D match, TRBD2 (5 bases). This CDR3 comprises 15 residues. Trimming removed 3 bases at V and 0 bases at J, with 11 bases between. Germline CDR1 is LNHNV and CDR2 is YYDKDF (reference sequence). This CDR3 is CATSREGLHQETQYF. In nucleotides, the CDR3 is TGTGCCACCAGCAGGGAAGGACTGCACCAAGAGACCCAGTACTTC.

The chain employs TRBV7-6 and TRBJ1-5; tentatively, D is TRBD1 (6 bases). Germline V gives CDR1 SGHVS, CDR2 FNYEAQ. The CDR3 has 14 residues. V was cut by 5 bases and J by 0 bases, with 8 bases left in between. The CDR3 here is CASSPGVSNQPQHF. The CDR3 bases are TGTGCCAGCAGCCCAGGGGTTAGCAATCAGCCCCAGCATTTT.

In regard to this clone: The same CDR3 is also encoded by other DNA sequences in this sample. CDR3 sequence (DNA): TGTGCCAGCAGTGTGAGGAGGGGAATGAACACTGAAGCTTTCTTT. This codes for CASSVRRGMNTEAFF. The genes are TRBV6-1 and TRBJ1-1, with a possible D match to TRBD1 (5 bases). The CDR3 contains 15 residues. Germline CDR1 is MNHNS and CDR2 is SASEGT. Trimming stripped 4 bases from V and 0 bases from J, with 12 bases between.

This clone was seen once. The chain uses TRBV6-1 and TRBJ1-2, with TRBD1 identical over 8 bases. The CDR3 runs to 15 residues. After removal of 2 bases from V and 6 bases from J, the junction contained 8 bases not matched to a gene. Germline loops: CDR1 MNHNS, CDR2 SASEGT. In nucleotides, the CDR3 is TGTGCCAGCAGTGAACCCGGGACAGGCGATCATGGCTACACCTTC. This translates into CASSEPGTGDHGYTF.

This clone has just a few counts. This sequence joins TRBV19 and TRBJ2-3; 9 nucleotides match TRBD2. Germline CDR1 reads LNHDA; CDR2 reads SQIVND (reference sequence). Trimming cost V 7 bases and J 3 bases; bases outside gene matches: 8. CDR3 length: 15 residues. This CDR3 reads CASTVAGDGTDTQYF. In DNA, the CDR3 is TGTGCCAGTACGGTAGCGGGAGACGGAACAGATACGCAGTATTTT.

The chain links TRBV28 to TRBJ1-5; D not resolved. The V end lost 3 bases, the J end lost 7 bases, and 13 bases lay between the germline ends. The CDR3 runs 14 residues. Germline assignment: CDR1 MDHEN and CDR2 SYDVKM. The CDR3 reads CASSFQLVDQPQHF. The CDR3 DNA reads TGTGCCAGCAGTTTCCAACTAGTGGACCAGCCCCAGCATTTT.

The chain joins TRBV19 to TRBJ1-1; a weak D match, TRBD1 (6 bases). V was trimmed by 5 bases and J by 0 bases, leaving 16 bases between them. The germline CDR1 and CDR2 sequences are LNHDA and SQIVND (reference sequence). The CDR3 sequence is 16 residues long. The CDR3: CASSAISTGLNTEAFF. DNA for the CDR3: TGTGCCAGTAGTGCGATCTCGACAGGATTGAACACTGAAGCTTTCTTT.

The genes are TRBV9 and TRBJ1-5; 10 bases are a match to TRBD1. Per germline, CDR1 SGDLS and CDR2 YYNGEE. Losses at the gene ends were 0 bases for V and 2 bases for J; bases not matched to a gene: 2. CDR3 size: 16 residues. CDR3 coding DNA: TGTGCCAGCAGCGTAGGGGACAGGGGTGGCAATCAGCCCCAGCATTTT. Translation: CASSVGDRGGNQPQHF.

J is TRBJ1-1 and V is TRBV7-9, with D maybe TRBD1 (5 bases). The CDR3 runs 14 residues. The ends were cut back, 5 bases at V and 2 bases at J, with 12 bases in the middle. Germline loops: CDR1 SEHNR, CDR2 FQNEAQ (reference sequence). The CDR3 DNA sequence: TGTGCCAGCAGCCATCGGGACTCCAACACTGAAGCTTTCTTT. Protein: CASSHRDSNTEAFF.